The 31 T cell receptor beta chains below all came from one sample that was sequenced in a study of CD8 T cells in ankylosing spondylitis. Regarding the study as a whole: Characteristic, it appeared, of ankylosing spondylitis blood was a TCR beta motif of several highly homologous variants.

TCRdb passed the 5' RACE reads through MiXCR, listing each CDR3 protein once. In the table there are some 220,000 distinct CDR3 sequences, about 7% of which are singletons. Their target antigens are unknown. The sequencing sample was made of blood, either unsorted or a sorted T cell fraction (not recorded which). These receptors came from a male donor with ankylosing spondylitis.

This clonotype appeared a few times. No conserved phenylalanine or tryptophan ends this CDR3, so it is likely a read error. This rearrangement joins TRBV3-1 to TRBJ2-2; the D gene is possibly TRBD1 (6 bases). The V and J ends lost 4 bases and 7 bases respectively, with 19 bases between them. Germline lookup yields CDR1 LGHDT and CDR2 YNNKEL (reference sequence). The CDR3 is made up of 16 amino acids. CDR3 sequence (DNA): TGTGCCAGCAGCCCCCCCGTGGCAGGGGTTGGCGGGGAGCTGTTTCTT. Translation: CASSPPVAGVGGELFL.

This chain connects TRBV9 to TRBJ2-1; D may match TRBD1 or TRBD2 (6 bases each). Germline V CDR1 and CDR2: SGDLS, YYNGEE. The CDR3 is made up of 16 amino acids. Between the trimmed V and J ends, which lost 2 bases and 0 bases, there was a span of 12 bases. The chain's CDR3 is CASSVRGESSYNEQFF. CDR3 DNA: TGTGCCAGCAGCGTGAGGGGGGAAAGCTCCTACAATGAGCAGTTCTTC. Complete variable domain (other parts from reference TRBV9 and TRBJ2-1): DSGVTQTPKHLITATGQRVTLRCSPRSGDLSVYWYQQSLDQGLQFLIQYYNGEERAKGNILERFSAQQFPDLHSELNLSSLELGDSALYFCASSVRGESSYNEQFFGPGTRLTVL.

This chain joins TRBV7-2 and TRBJ2-1; no reliable D call. Germline CDR1 is SGHTA and CDR2 is FQGNSA. CDR3 length: 12 residues. Trimming shortened V by 3 bases and J by 9 bases, and 9 bases separated the two germline ends. The CDR3 DNA reads as TGTGCCAGCAGCTTGACAAAGCCTGAGCAGTTCTTC. Its translation is CASSLTKPEQFF.

The chain uses TRBV27 and TRBJ1-5; D is unclear. This CDR3 has 11 amino acids. The germline V gene encodes CDR1 MNHEY and CDR2 SMNVEV (reference sequence). Trimming stripped 8 bases from V and 4 bases from J, with 6 bases between. The CDR3 protein is CASGYNQPQHF. In DNA form, the CDR3 reads TGTGCCAGCGGATATAATCAGCCCCAGCATTTT.

This clonotype was observed at least ten times. The rearrangement joins TRBV5-1 to TRBJ2-5; 13 bases match TRBD2. The CDR3 has 18 amino acids. The germline V gene encodes CDR1 SGHRS and CDR2 YFSETQ. After removal of 4 bases from V and 4 bases from J, the junction contained 13 bases not matched to a gene. The CDR3: CASSLGLAGHYSVETQYF. The CDR3, as DNA: TGCGCCAGCAGCCTGGGACTAGCGGGGCATTATTCGGTAGAGACCCAGTACTTC.

This clonotype occurred many times. This chain connects TRBV10-3 to TRBJ2-5; no firm D call. V was trimmed by 8 bases and J by 2 bases, leaving 12 bases between them. This CDR3 comprises 13 residues. Germline loops: CDR1 ENHRY, CDR2 SYGVKD. The CDR3 DNA sequence: TGTGCCATCGGTCCGGAACTTCAAGAGACCCAGTACTTC. Its protein is CAIGPELQETQYF.

This clonotype was picked up many times. The gene calls are TRBV24-1 and TRBJ2-1, with D possibly being TRBD2 (6 bases). The germline gives CDR1 KGHDR, CDR2 SFDVKD. V gave up 5 bases and J gave up 7 bases, with 17 bases separating them. This CDR3 is 15 amino acids long. This CDR3 is CATSAPGLPGNEQFF. DNA for the CDR3: TGTGCCACCAGTGCCCCGGGACTCCCAGGTAATGAGCAGTTCTTC.

This clonotype was detected only a few times. The chain joins TRBV5-1 to TRBJ2-1; 11 positions agree with TRBD2. The CDR3 runs to 16 residues. After removal of 2 bases from V and 4 bases from J, the junction contained 5 bases not matched to a gene. Germline assignment: CDR1 SGHRS and CDR2 YFSETQ. The chain's CDR3 is CASSFSGRAGYNEQFF. CDR3 DNA sequence: TGCGCCAGCAGCTTTAGCGGGAGGGCCGGGTACAATGAGCAGTTCTTC.

This clonotype was observed many times. This rearrangement joins TRBV6-2 or TRBV6-3 to TRBJ1-5; TRBD1 matches 9 bases. Germline V lookup: CDR1 MNHEY, CDR2 SVGEGT. Losses at the gene ends were 10 bases for V and 2 bases for J; bases not matched to a gene: 6. The CDR3 loop spans 14 amino acids. In DNA, the CDR3 is TGTGCCACAAGGACAGGGGCTGGCAATCAGCCCCAGCATTTT. It codes for CATRTGAGNQPQHF.

The chain has TRBV7-9 and TRBJ2-2; possible D gene TRBD1, 6 bases. The CDR3 extends over 14 amino acids. Trimming removed 4 bases at V and 1 base at J, with 7 bases between. Germline CDR1 reads SEHNR; CDR2 reads FQNEAQ (reference sequence). This chain's CDR3 is CASSWTENTGELFF. CDR3 in DNA: TGTGCCAGCAGCTGGACAGAGAACACCGGGGAGCTGTTTTTT.

This clonotype was recorded at least ten times. This chain uses TRBV7-9 with TRBJ2-5; D uncertain. The ends were cut back, 5 bases at V and 5 bases at J, with 21 bases in the middle. CDR1 SEHNR and CDR2 FQNEAQ come from the germline V gene (reference sequence). The CDR3 has 16 residues. This CDR3 is CASSASRYIERETQYF. The CDR3, as DNA: TGTGCCAGCAGCGCAAGTCGATATATTGAGCGTGAGACCCAGTACTTC.

This clonotype was seen ten or more times. The CDR3 coding sequence is TGTGCCAGCAGCCCCTTTAGCTCTGGAAACACCATATATTTT. Its protein product is CASSPFSSGNTIYF. The rearrangement joins TRBV7-9 to TRBJ1-3; D unclear. The ends were cut back, 5 bases at V and 0 bases at J, with 8 bases in the middle. CDR3 length: 14 residues. Germline values: CDR1 SEHNR, CDR2 FQNEAQ (reference sequence).

This rearrangement joins TRBV9 to TRBJ2-1; tentative D call: TRBD1 (5 bases). The ends were cut back, 2 bases at V and 0 bases at J, with 12 bases in the middle. The germline CDR1 and CDR2 sequences are SGDLS and YYNGEE. The CDR3 spans 16 residues. The CDR3: CASSVDDRSSYNEQFF. CDR3 DNA sequence: TGTGCCAGCAGCGTCGACGACAGAAGCTCCTACAATGAGCAGTTCTTC.

In its sample, this clonotype was seen many times. The chain combines TRBV4-2 with TRBJ2-1; the match to TRBD2 covers 11 bases. The CDR3 has 16 residues. Germline-derived CDR1 and CDR2 are LGHNA and YNFKEQ. After removal of 2 bases from V and 6 bases from J, the junction contained 6 bases not matched to a gene. The CDR3 loop is CASSQSTSGISNEQFF. DNA for the CDR3: TGTGCCAGCAGCCAATCGACTAGCGGGATAAGCAATGAGCAGTTCTTC.

In its sample, this clonotype was seen many times. The chain employs TRBV4-3 and TRBJ2-2; 8 nucleotides align to TRBD2. The CDR3 length is 17 residues. CDR1 LGHNA and CDR2 YSLEER come from the germline V gene. Trimming took 0 bases from V and 2 from J; bases not matched to a gene: 5. The CDR3, as DNA: TGCGCCAGCAGCCAAGAGGTAGCGGGATTAAACACCGGGGAGCTGTTTTTT. This gives the protein CASSQEVAGLNTGELFF.

This chain links TRBV5-5 with TRBJ1-2, with D perhaps matching TRBD1 (5 bases). V lost 4 bases to trimming and J lost 8 bases, with 21 bases between them. The CDR3 spans 15 residues. CDR1 is SGHKS, CDR2 YYEKEE, per germline (reference sequence). CDR3 sequence: CASSGDLGPLEGYTF. For the CDR3, the DNA is TGTGCCAGCAGCGGGGACTTGGGGCCTTTGGAAGGCTACACCTTC. The full variable domain, its missing parts supplied by reference TRBV5-5 and TRBJ1-2, is DAGVTQSPTHLIKTRGQQVTLRCSPISGHKSVSWYQQVLGQGPQFIFQYYEKEERGRGNFPDRFSARQFPNYSSELNVNALLLGDSALYLCASSGDLGPLEGYTFGSGTRLTVV.

This clonotype was counted only a few times. The chain combines TRBV6-1 with TRBJ2-3; D is unclear. CDR3 length: 15 amino acids. Trimming shortened V by 5 bases and J by 2 bases, and 14 bases separated the two germline ends. The germline CDR1 and CDR2 sequences are MNHNS and SASEGT. The CDR3: CASSQRHGFTDTQYF. CDR3 nucleotides: TGTGCCAGCAGTCAACGACACGGGTTCACAGATACGCAGTATTTT.

The gene calls are TRBV10-2 and TRBJ1-2, with 7 bases fitting TRBD1. V lost 7 bases, J lost 1 base, and 12 bases stayed unmatched. The CDR3 sequence is 16 residues long. Germline V gives CDR1 WSHSY, CDR2 SAAADI. The CDR3 nucleotides read TGCGCCAGCACCCCAGACAGACAGGGACTTAACTATGGCTACACCTTC. This encodes CASTPDRQGLNYGYTF.

This clonotype was recorded many times. This rearrangement joins TRBV5-1 to TRBJ2-5; D remains unclear. The CDR3 is made up of 14 amino acids. The V end was cut by 0 bases, the J end by 3 bases, with 9 bases between. CDR1 SGHRS and CDR2 YFSETQ come from the germline V gene. The CDR3: CASSLDVVEETQYF. The CDR3 coding sequence is TGCGCCAGCAGCTTGGATGTGGTTGAAGAGACCCAGTACTTC.

This clonotype was seen many times. V usage is TRBV6-5 and J usage is TRBJ1-6; D possibly corresponds to TRBD1 (5 bases). The CDR3 is made up of 15 amino acids. The V and J ends lost 2 bases and 10 bases respectively, with 15 bases between them. Germline values: CDR1 MNHEY, CDR2 SVGAGI. The DNA for the CDR3 is TGTGCCAGCAGTTACGGGGCCAGTTTGAGCTCACCCCTCCACTTT. This encodes CASSYGASLSSPLHF.

The rearrangement joins TRBV5-6 to TRBJ2-1; 10 bases align to TRBD1. Germline loops: CDR1 SGHDT, CDR2 YYEEEE. The V segment lost 3 bases and the J segment 3 bases; nucleotides outside the gene matches: 0. The CDR3 has 14 residues. CDR3 DNA: TGTGCCAGCAGCTGGACAGGGGGCTACAATGAGCAGTTCTTC. Translation: CASSWTGGYNEQFF.

A few counts support this clonotype. The chain recombines TRBV15 with TRBJ2-7, with D possibly matching TRBD2 (6 bases). Trimming pared 3 bases from V and 7 bases from J, leaving 16 bases between. In germline, CDR1 is LNHNV, CDR2 YYDKDF (reference sequence). This CDR3 comprises 14 residues. CDR3 loop: CATSRLRPREEQYF. The CDR3 DNA reads TGTGCCACCAGCAGGTTGCGACCCCGGGAGGAGCAGTACTTC. Based on the CDR3 plus reference TRBV15 and TRBJ2-7, the full variable domain is DAMVIQNPRYQVTQFGKPVTLSCSQTLNHNVMYWYQQKSSQAPKLLFHYYDKDFNNEADTPDNFQSRRPNTSFCFLDIRSPGLGDTAMYLCATSRLRPREEQYFGPGTRLTVT.

The chain joins TRBV13 to TRBJ2-3; TRBD1 matches at 7 bases. The CDR3 consists of 14 residues. Germline loops: CDR1 PRHDT, CDR2 FYEKMQ (reference sequence). The junction had 7 bases not matched to a gene; V was cut back by 5 bases and J by 5 bases. The CDR3 DNA reads as TGTGCCAGCAGCGGCGCTAGGGGGCAAGATACGCAGTATTTT. Translation gives CASSGARGQDTQYF.

This clonotype occurred many times. The chain has TRBV20-1 and TRBJ1-1; D is uncertain. The CDR3 spans 14 residues. CDR1 and CDR2 from the germline V gene are DFQATT and SNEGSKA (reference sequence). V gave up 6 bases and J gave up 5 bases, with 19 bases separating them. CDR3 protein: CSAAAGFVGTEAFF. CDR3 in DNA: TGCAGTGCCGCTGCAGGCTTCGTTGGGACTGAAGCTTTCTTT.

In this sample, this clonotype turned up many times. This rearrangement joins TRBV7-9 to TRBJ2-7; tentative D call: TRBD2 (5 bases). Germline V CDR1 and CDR2: SEHNR, FQNEAQ (reference sequence). CDR3 length: 12 residues. The germline V and J ends were trimmed by 6 bases and 2 bases, with 8 bases remaining between them. The CDR3 DNA is TGTGCCAGCAGATCCGGGACCTACGAGCAGTACTTC. Protein sequence: CASRSGTYEQYF.

The gene calls are TRBV5-1 and TRBJ2-6; D unclear. This CDR3 spans 17 amino acids. Deletions cut 9 bases from V and 0 bases from J, with 19 bases between. Looked up from germline, CDR1 is SGHRS and CDR2 is YFSETQ. CDR3 DNA sequence: TGCGCCATTACGGAAGGACCGAGAGGCTCTGGGGCCAACGTCCTGACTTTC. It translates to CAITEGPRGSGANVLTF.

The chain has TRBV27 and TRBJ2-1, with 13 bases fitting TRBD2. Trimming cost V 4 bases and J 7 bases; bases outside gene matches: 16. The germline gives CDR1 MNHEY, CDR2 SMNVEV (reference sequence). The CDR3 extends over 19 amino acids. The chain's CDR3 is CASSYPGLAGPANPNEQFF. Here the CDR3 DNA reads TGTGCCAGCAGTTATCCGGGACTAGCGGGACCCGCCAACCCAAATGAGCAGTTCTTC.

This clonotype was observed many times. The V call is TRBV20-1, the J call TRBJ2-3; 7 nucleotides agree with TRBD2. V dropped 5 bases and J dropped 0; count of bases not matched to a gene: 17. CDR3 size: 18 residues. CDR1 and CDR2 (germline): DFQATT, SNEGSKA (reference sequence). CDR3 DNA sequence: TGCAGTGCTGATAACCCCGGCTGGGGGGGGGAGAGCACAGATACGCAGTATTTT. It specifies CSADNPGWGGESTDTQYF.

The chain has TRBV21-1 and TRBJ2-1; the table calls TRBD1, which could not be checked here. TRBV21-1 is an annotated pseudogene. CDR3 length: 13 residues. The CDR3 is CASSRDRGHEQFF. The CDR3 region has the DNA TGTGCCAGCAGCAGGGACAGGGGTCATGAGCAGTTCTTC.

This clonotype was detected ten times or more. The chain employs TRBV5-1 and TRBJ2-2; D unclear. CDR3 size: 12 residues. The germline V gene encodes CDR1 SGHRS and CDR2 YFSETQ. Deletions cut 3 bases from V and 2 bases from J, with 2 bases between. The CDR3 loop reads CASSYNTGELFF. The CDR3 DNA is TGCGCCAGCAGCTATAACACCGGGGAGCTGTTTTTT.

This clonotype was detected ten times or more. The J gene is TRBJ2-2, the V gene TRBV7-9; D perhaps matches TRBD1 (5 bases). With 5 bases removed from V and 7 bases from J, the gap between germline ends came to 17 bases. This CDR3 spans 15 amino acids. Germline V gene data show CDR1 as SEHNR and CDR2 as FQNEAQ (reference sequence). The CDR3 loop reads CASSPRLQGFGELFF. The CDR3 DNA reads TGTGCCAGCAGCCCTAGACTCCAGGGATTCGGGGAGCTGTTTTTT.